Listed below are T cell receptor beta chains from one sample, sequenced in a study of T-cell reconstitution after alpha-beta-depleted transplantation in children. TCRdb reprocessed the PCR reads via MiXCR and lists one record per CDR3 protein. The sample comprises approximately 98,000 distinct CDR3 sequences, around 6.4% of which are singletons, and around 23% rests with the top ten. The sequencing here drew on PBMCs, mostly from graft donor cells, taken 360 days after TCRalphabeta/CD19-depleted stem cell transplant. All receptors come from a male patient aged 2 to 9 who had a stem cell transplant for acute lymphoblastic leukemia, so the T cells may come from the graft donor. CDR3s include the opening cysteine and the closing phenylalanine or tryptophan. A D gene is named only where the DNA matches it firmly. The listing skips clone size in some rows; elsewhere it reads once, few, many or a size class.

D gene	J gene	V gene	clone size	CDR3 DNA	CDR3 protein
NA	TRBJ2-6	TRBV9	few	TGTGCCAGCAGCGGCCTAGGGTCTGGGGCCAACGTCCTGACTTTC	CASSGLGSGANVLTF
NA	TRBJ2-1	TRBV6-5	few	TGTGCCAGCAGTTATGGGGCTGAGCAGTTCTTC	CASSYGAEQFF
NA	TRBJ2-1	TRBV20-1	many	TGCAGTGCAAATCAAGGGGGGGGGTATGAGCAGTTCTTC	CSANQGGGYEQFF
NA	TRBJ1-5	TRBV12-3/TRBV12-4	many	TGTGCCAGCAGTTTAGACGGACATAGCAATCAGCCCCAGCATTTT	CASSLDGHSNQPQHF
TRBD2	TRBJ2-1	TRBV10-2	many	TGCGCCAGCAGTGAGGAGCGGGGGGGTTACGGTGAGCAGTTCTTC	CASSEERGGYGEQFF
NA	TRBJ2-1	TRBV6-2/TRBV6-3	many	TGTGCCAGCAGTTACACATTGAGCTCCTACAATGAGCAGTTCTTC	CASSYTLSSYNEQFF
NA	TRBJ2-5	TRBV3-1	NA	TGTGCCAGCAGCCAAGATCTGAGGGACGAGACCCAGTACTTC	CASSQDLRDETQYF
TRBD2	TRBJ2-1	TRBV12-3/TRBV12-4	many	TGTGCCAGCAATTTAGCGGGGAGCTCCTACAATGAGCAGTTCTTC	CASNLAGSSYNEQFF
TRBD1	TRBJ2-6	TRBV20-1	few	TGCAGTGCTAGAGATTTTGGACAGGAAGCCGGGGCCAACGTCCTGACTTTC	CSARDFGQEAGANVLTF
NA	TRBJ2-4	TRBV2	many	TGTGCCAGCAGTGAAGGCCGCGGAGTCGACATTCAGTACTTC	CASSEGRGVDIQYF
NA	TRBJ1-2	TRBV6-5	many	TGTGCCAGCACTCTCTCGCGGGGATCGAGCTATGGCTACACCTTC	CASTLSRGSSYGYTF
TRBD1	TRBJ2-1	TRBV5-1	NA	TGCGCCAGCAGCTGGGCCGGGACAGCGACTTACAATGAGCAGTTCTTC	CASSWAGTATYNEQFF
TRBD1	TRBJ2-5	TRBV20-1	few	TGCAGTGCTGTAGACAGGGACCCCCAAGAGACCCAGTACTTC	CSAVDRDPQETQYF
NA	TRBJ2-4	TRBV21-1	few	TGTGCCAGCAGCAAAGGAGGGGGGCTAGCCAAAAACATTCAGTACTTC	CASSKGGGLAKNIQYF
NA	TRBJ1-6	TRBV6-5	many	TGTGCCAGCAGACCCCTTCGGGGGATCGATTCACCCCTCCACTTT	CASRPLRGIDSPLHF
TRBD2	TRBJ2-1	TRBV4-3	many	TGCGCCAGCAGCCAAGATTTAGGACTAGCGGGGCACAATGAGCAGTTCTTC	CASSQDLGLAGHNEQFF
TRBD1	TRBJ2-7	TRBV12-3/TRBV12-4	NA	TGTGTCAGCAGTTCCCAATCCCGTCCCTCGGGACAGTTCTACGAGCAGTACTTC	CVSSSQSRPSGQFYEQYF
NA	TRBJ1-2	TRBV25-1	NA	TGTGCCAGCAGTGGGGGGCAGGGGATCTGGTATGGCTACACCTTC	CASSGGQGIWYGYTF
TRBD1	TRBJ2-6	TRBV7-9	few	TGTGCCAGCAGCGCCCCGACAGGGTCTGGGGCCAACGTCCTGACTTTC	CASSAPTGSGANVLTF
NA	TRBJ2-5	TRBV7-9	few	TGTGCCAGCAGGCGACAGCAAGAGACCCAGTACTTC	CASRRQQETQYF
TRBD2	TRBJ2-3	TRBV11-1	many	TGTGCCAGCAGCTTTCGCCGTGGGACTAGCGGGTCTAGCACAGATACGCAGTATTTT	CASSFRRGTSGSSTDTQYF
NA	TRBJ1-1	TRBV9	NA	TGTGCCAGCAGCCGGGGACGGTACACTGAAGCTTTCTTT	CASSRGRYTEAFF
NA	TRBJ2-3	TRBV18	NA	TGTGCCAGCTCACCCCCTTTTACAGATACGCAGTATTTT	CASSPPFTDTQYF
TRBD1	TRBJ1-5	TRBV27	few	TGTGCCAGCAGTTTAACAGGGGGTCTCAATCAGCCCCAGCATTTT	CASSLTGGLNQPQHF
NA	TRBJ1-1	TRBV6-2/TRBV6-3	many	TGTGCCAGCAGTTACGGGGATACTGAAGCTTTCTTT	CASSYGDTEAFF
NA	TRBJ2-7	TRBV7-9	many	TGTGCCAGCAGCTCGCCCAACTCTGGGCAGAAATACGAGCAGTACTTC	CASSSPNSGQKYEQYF
NA	TRBJ1-4	TRBV4-3	many	TGCGCCAGCAGCCCGGACAGCCGTGGCGAAAAACTGTTTTTT	CASSPDSRGEKLFF
TRBD1	TRBJ1-5	TRBV4-2	many	TGTGCCAGCAGCCCTGGGACAGGGCCTAGCAATCAGCCCCAGCATTTT	CASSPGTGPSNQPQHF
NA	TRBJ2-5	TRBV11-2	few	TGTGCCAGCAGCTCGCCTTCCAGGAGGGAGAGAGAGACCCAGTACTTC	CASSSPSRRERETQYF
TRBD2	TRBJ2-1	TRBV11-2	many	TGTGCCAGCAGCTTAATGGGCGGGAGGGCCGCTTCCTACAATGAGCAGTTCTTC	CASSLMGGRAASYNEQFF
NA	TRBJ2-1	TRBV4-3	many	TGCGCCAGCAGCCAAGAAGGGCCGGCGTTGAATGAGCAGTTCTTC	CASSQEGPALNEQFF
NA	TRBJ2-7	TRBV5-1	few	TGCGCCAGCAGACACCGGCCGCCCTACGAGCAGTACTTC	CASRHRPPYEQYF
NA	TRBJ2-2	TRBV27	many	TGTGCCAGCAGTTTTTGGGCCGGGGAGCTGTTTTTT	CASSFWAGELFF
NA	TRBJ1-5	TRBV28	many	TGTGCCAGCAGTGCCGCCGGGACTCAGCCCCAGCATTTT	CASSAAGTQPQHF
NA	TRBJ2-5	TRBV4-1	NA	TGCGCCAGCAGCCAAGTGGGGACTCCGCCTGCGATACGGACCCAGTACTTC	CASSQVGTPPAIRTQYF
TRBD2	TRBJ2-7	TRBV6-2/TRBV6-3	NA	TGTGCCAGCAGTTACTCTCCGGGACTAGCGTCTCCGGGGTGGGACTACGAGCAGTACTTC	CASSYSPGLASPGWDYEQYF
TRBD2	TRBJ2-7	TRBV2	NA	TGTGCCAGCAGAACCGGGACTACCCTCTCCTACGAGCAGTACTTC	CASRTGTTLSYEQYF